This T cell receptor beta chain is from a study of shared clonotypes between healthy human individuals. Whole-study results and caveats: As a rule, naive subsets had a larger estimated richness than memory subsets.

Profiling relied on immunoSEQ multiplex PCR, and the TCRdb table lists in-frame clones only, not all of them. In the table there are roughly 2.2 million clones, over 85% of which are singletons. Trimming took off 1 base at V and 3 bases at J, with 9 bases between the two ends. In germline, CDR1 is LNHDA, CDR2 SQIVND (reference sequence). The CDR3 is 14 residues long. For this clone: The antigen is not known.

This sequence originates from a man between 18 and 35 years old in good health. Some clones in this sample may be carry-over from other donors' samples. V is TRBV19 and J is TRBJ1-1; a weak D match, TRBD1 (6 bases). Source material: naive CD4+ T cells from PBMCs. Indicated subset: CD45RA+ positively selected. CDR3 sequence (DNA): TGTGCCAGTAGTATAGGGGGGCAGGACACTGAAGCTTTCTTT. This translates into CASSIGGQDTEAFF.